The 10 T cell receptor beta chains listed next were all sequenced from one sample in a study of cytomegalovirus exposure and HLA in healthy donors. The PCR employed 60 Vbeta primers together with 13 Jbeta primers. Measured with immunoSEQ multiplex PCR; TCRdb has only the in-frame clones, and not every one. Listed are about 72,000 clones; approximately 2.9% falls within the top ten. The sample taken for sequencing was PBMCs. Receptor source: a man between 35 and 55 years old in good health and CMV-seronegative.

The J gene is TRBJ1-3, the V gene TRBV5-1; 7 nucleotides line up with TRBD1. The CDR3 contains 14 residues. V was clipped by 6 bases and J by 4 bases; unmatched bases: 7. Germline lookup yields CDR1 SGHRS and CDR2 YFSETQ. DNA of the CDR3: TGCGCCAGCATTACAGGGGCATCCGGAAACACCATATATTTT. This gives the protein CASITGASGNTIYF.

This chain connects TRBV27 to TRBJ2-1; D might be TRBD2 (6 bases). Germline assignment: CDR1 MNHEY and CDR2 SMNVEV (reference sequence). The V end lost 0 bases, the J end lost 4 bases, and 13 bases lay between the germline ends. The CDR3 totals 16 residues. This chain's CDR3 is CASSLSPSVSYNEQFF. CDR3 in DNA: TGTGCCAGCAGTTTATCGCCTAGCGTCTCTTACAATGAGCAGTTCTTC.

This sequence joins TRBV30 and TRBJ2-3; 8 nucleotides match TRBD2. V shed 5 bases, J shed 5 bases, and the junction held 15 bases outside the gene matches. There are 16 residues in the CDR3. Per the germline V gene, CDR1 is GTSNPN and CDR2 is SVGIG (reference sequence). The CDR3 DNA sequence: TGTGCCTGGGGTACCGGGGGTAGCGGGGTGGGAGATACGCAGTATTTT. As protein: CAWGTGGSGVGDTQYF.

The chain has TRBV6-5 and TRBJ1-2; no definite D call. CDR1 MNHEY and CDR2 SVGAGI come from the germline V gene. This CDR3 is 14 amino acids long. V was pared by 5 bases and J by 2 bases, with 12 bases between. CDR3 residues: CASSSMTGNYGYTF. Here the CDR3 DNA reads TGTGCCAGCAGTAGTATGACGGGAAACTATGGCTACACCTTC.

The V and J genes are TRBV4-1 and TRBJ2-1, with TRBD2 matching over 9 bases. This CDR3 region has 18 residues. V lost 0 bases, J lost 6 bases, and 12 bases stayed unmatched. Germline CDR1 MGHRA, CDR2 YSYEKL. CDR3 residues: CASSQDASGAATSNEQFF. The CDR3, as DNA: TGCGCCAGCAGCCAAGATGCTAGCGGGGCAGCCACAAGCAATGAGCAGTTCTTC.

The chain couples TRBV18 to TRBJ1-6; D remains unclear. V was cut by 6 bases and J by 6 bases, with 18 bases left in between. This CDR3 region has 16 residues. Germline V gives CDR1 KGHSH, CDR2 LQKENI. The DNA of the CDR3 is TGTGCCAGCTCGCCTCCAACGAACACCCCTAATTCACCCCTCCACTTT. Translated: CASSPPTNTPNSPLHF.

CDR3 sequence (DNA): TGCGCCAGCAGCCAAGTCCTACAGGGCCCGAACACTGAAGCTTTCTTT. Amino acids: CASSQVLQGPNTEAFF. The chain combines TRBV4-1 with TRBJ1-1; D perhaps matches TRBD1 (6 bases). Germline CDR1 and CDR2: MGHRA and YSYEKL. V shed 1 base and J shed 1 base, with 13 bases lying between them. CDR3 size: 16 residues.

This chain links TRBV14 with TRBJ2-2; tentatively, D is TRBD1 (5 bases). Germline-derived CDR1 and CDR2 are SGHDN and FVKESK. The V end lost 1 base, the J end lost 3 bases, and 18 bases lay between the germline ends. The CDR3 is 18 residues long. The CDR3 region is CASSQVGEPYDYTGELFF. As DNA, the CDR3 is TGTGCCAGCAGCCAAGTAGGGGAACCCTATGATTACACCGGGGAGCTGTTTTTT.

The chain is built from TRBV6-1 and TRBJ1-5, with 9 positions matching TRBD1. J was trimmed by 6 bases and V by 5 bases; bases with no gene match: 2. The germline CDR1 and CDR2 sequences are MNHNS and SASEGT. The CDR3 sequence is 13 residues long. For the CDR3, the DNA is TGTGCCAGCAGTAAGACAGGGGGTCAGCCCCAGCATTTT. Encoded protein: CASSKTGGQPQHF.

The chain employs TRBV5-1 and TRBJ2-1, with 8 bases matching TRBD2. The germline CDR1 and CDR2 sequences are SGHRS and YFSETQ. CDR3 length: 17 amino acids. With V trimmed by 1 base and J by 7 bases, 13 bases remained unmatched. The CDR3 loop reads CASSLTLKSGRGNEQFF. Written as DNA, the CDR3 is TGCGCCAGCAGCTTGACGCTGAAAAGCGGGAGAGGAAATGAGCAGTTCTTC.